The sequence of this T cell receptor (beta chain) was determined in a study of blood T cell repertoires in COVID-19. Sequencing used immunoSEQ multiplex PCR; TCRdb keeps in-frame clones, though not all of them. The table records more than 450,000 clones, 75% to 90% of them present only once. The TCR originated in a woman under 30 who had recovered from COVID-19. The source material was PBMCs or T cells enriched from blood (not recorded which).

CDR3 DNA sequence: TGTGCCAGCAGCCTACGGACAGGGGGAGGCTACACCTTC. Its protein is CASSLRTGGGYTF. V usage is TRBV7-8 and J usage is TRBJ1-2, with TRBD1 matching 10 bases. Germline-derived CDR1 and CDR2 are SGHVS and FQNEAQ. There are 13 residues in the CDR3. V shed 5 bases and J 8 bases; nucleotides not matched to a gene: 5.